A single TCR beta chain is shown here with its context. What it binds is not known. The sample originates from a study of persistence of HIV-infected CD4 T cells. Overlapping HIV-1 Gag 15-mer peptides at approximately 0.91 ug per peptide per mL were used. Memory cells lacking CD40L and CD69 with high CD45RO were sorted. The immunoSEQ assay was version 4, run in survey mode. Libraries were prepared by immunoSEQ multiplex PCR; TCRdb keeps only in-frame clonotypes and omits some of them. The repertoire includes over 30,000 clones, approximately 85% of them detected once, and approximately 1% sits in the top ten. The CDR3 sequence is 19 residues long. The V gene's germline CDR1 is SGHRS and CDR2 YFSETQ. Trimming took 0 bases from V and 7 from J, leaving 23 bases between them.

The rearrangement links TRBV5-1 to TRBJ1-6; possible D gene TRBD1, 6 bases. The sample consisted of cultured CD4+ T cells from PBMCs, taken from a patient who received antiretroviral therapy. This sequence was found in an adult with HIV. The donor label of this sample is uncertain. The CDR3 region is CASSLGTMLGRGFNSPLHF. In DNA form, the CDR3 reads TGCGCCAGCAGCTTGGGGACTATGTTGGGCAGGGGTTTCAATTCACCCCTCCACTTT.